The 21 T cell receptor beta chains below were found in one sample sequenced in a study of blood T cell repertoires in COVID-19. The table came from immunoSEQ multiplex PCR; TCRdb's copy has only in-frame clones and leaves some out. This table has around 170,000 clones, about 88% appearing once. Sequencing used peripheral blood. The receptors shown here come from a man in his late teens or twenties who had recovered from COVID-19.

The rearrangement links TRBV5-1 to TRBJ1-4; D is possibly TRBD1 (6 bases). CDR3 size: 13 residues. CDR1 is SGHRS and CDR2 is YFSETQ in the germline V gene. Trimming took off 5 bases at V and 4 bases at J, with 9 bases between the two ends. The CDR3 is CASRGGVNEKLFF. In DNA, the CDR3 is TGCGCCAGCAGAGGGGGGGTTAATGAAAAACTGTTTTTT. Full variable domain (remainder filled in from reference TRBV5-1 and TRBJ1-4): KAGVTQTPRYLIKTRGQQVTLSCSPISGHRSVSWYQQTPGQGLQFLFEYFSETQRNKGNFPGRFSGRQFSNSRSEMNVSTLELGDSALYLCASRGGVNEKLFFGSGTQLSVL.

CDR3 sequence reads: CASSWQGRVEAFF. DNA for the CDR3: TGTGCCAGCAGCTGGCAAGGGCGGGTTGAAGCTTTCTTT. V gene TRBV7-9 combines with J gene TRBJ1-1, with D unresolved. The V end was cut by 4 bases, the J end by 7 bases, with 13 bases between. CDR3 length: 13 amino acids. CDR1 is SEHNR and CDR2 is FQNEAQ in the germline V gene (reference sequence).

The chain employs TRBV7-6 and TRBJ2-7, with 7 bases matching TRBD1. In germline, CDR1 is SGHVS, CDR2 FNYEAQ. The CDR3 sequence is 17 residues long. With 4 bases clipped from V and 6 bases from J, the junction kept 18 bases outside the gene matches. The CDR3 region is CASSSQTGFTTLVEQYF. DNA for the CDR3: TGTGCCAGCAGCTCACAGACAGGGTTCACCACCTTGGTCGAGCAGTACTTC.

The chain employs TRBV18 and TRBJ1-1; 7 nucleotides align to TRBD1. This CDR3 region has 16 residues. J was trimmed by 0 bases and V by 6 bases; bases with no gene match: 10. CDR1 and CDR2 from the germline V gene are KGHSH and LQKENI. The CDR3 here is CASSRDRDSMNTEAFF. CDR3 bases: TGTGCCAGCTCCCGCGACAGGGACTCAATGAACACTGAAGCTTTCTTT.

J is TRBJ2-2 and V is TRBV12-3 or TRBV12-4, with D perhaps matching TRBD2 (5 bases). Trimming cost V 6 bases and J 12 bases, with 17 bases left between them. The CDR3 spans 13 residues. The CDR3 here is CASRTDIGEKLFF. The CDR3, as DNA: TGTGCCAGCAGGACGGATATTGGGGAGAAGCTGTTTTTT.

This sequence joins TRBV25-1 and TRBJ2-7; 9 bases map to TRBD1. CDR3 size: 14 residues. J was trimmed by 4 bases and V by 6 bases; bases with no gene match: 7. Germline CDR1 MGHDK, CDR2 SYGVNS. DNA for the CDR3: TGTGCCAGCAGGAGGACAGGGGCTCAGTACGAGCAGTACTTC. It yields the protein CASRRTGAQYEQYF.

This chain links TRBV7-8 with TRBJ2-7; the match to TRBD1 covers 9 bases. J lost 5 bases, V lost 5 bases, and 7 bases had no gene match. This CDR3 has 14 amino acids. Per the germline V gene, CDR1 is SGHVS and CDR2 is FQNEAQ. The CDR3 region is CASSPRTGGNEQYF. CDR3 nucleotides: TGTGCCAGCAGCCCCAGAACAGGGGGCAACGAGCAGTACTTC.

V is TRBV10-3 and J is TRBJ2-1, with 12 nucleotides matching TRBD2. The CDR3 is 16 amino acids. V was clipped by 0 bases and J by 9 bases; unmatched bases: 6. Germline V lookup: CDR1 ENHRY, CDR2 SYGVKD. This chain's CDR3 is CAISESLTSGSAEQFF. The CDR3 nucleotides are TGTGCCATCAGTGAGTCGTTGACTAGCGGGAGTGCTGAGCAGTTCTTC.

V and J are TRBV25-1 and TRBJ2-5, with 8 bases aligning to TRBD1. V shed 7 bases, J shed 5 bases, and the junction held 3 bases outside the gene matches. The germline CDR1 and CDR2 sequences are MGHDK and SYGVNS. The CDR3 consists of 12 residues. Here the CDR3 reads CASTRQGETQYF. DNA for the CDR3: TGTGCCAGCACCCGACAGGGGGAGACCCAGTACTTC.

V is TRBV7-2 and J is TRBJ1-1; D remains ambiguous. Per germline, CDR1 SGHTA and CDR2 FQGNSA. The CDR3 runs to 11 residues. Trimming removed 10 bases from V and 5 bases from J, with 11 bases in between. The CDR3 DNA is TGTGCCACCCTGGGCTGGACTGAAGCTTTCTTT. It yields the protein CATLGWTEAFF.

The V and J genes are TRBV11-1 and TRBJ2-7, with D possibly being TRBD2 (5 bases). V lost 2 bases and J 2 bases, leaving 16 bases between the germline ends. The CDR3 contains 16 residues. The germline V gene encodes CDR1 SGHAT and CDR2 FQDESV (reference sequence). CDR3 nucleotides: TGTGCCAGCAGCTTATTCAGAGGAGGCGGTACCTACGAGCAGTACTTC. The encoded protein is CASSLFRGGGTYEQYF.

The V call is TRBV6-6, the J call TRBJ2-7; D is possibly TRBD2 (6 bases). Trimming took 0 bases from V and 7 from J, leaving 10 bases between them. The germline gives CDR1 MNHNY, CDR2 SVGAGI (reference sequence). This CDR3 region has 13 residues. CDR3 DNA: TGTGCCAGCAGTTACTCGGGACTGCAGGAGCAGTACTTC. Protein sequence: CASSYSGLQEQYF.

The chain recombines TRBV13 with TRBJ2-3; 13 bases map to TRBD2. This CDR3 is 16 amino acids long. The trim removed 5 bases at V and 4 bases at J, leaving 6 bases unmatched. Germline CDR1 PRHDT, CDR2 FYEKMQ (reference sequence). This CDR3 is CASSLQTSGRSDTQYF. CDR3 nucleotides: TGTGCCAGCAGCCTACAGACTAGCGGGAGGTCAGATACGCAGTATTTT.

This clone turned up a few times. The chain has TRBV18 and TRBJ2-7, with D possibly being TRBD2 (5 bases). In germline, CDR1 is KGHSH, CDR2 LQKENI. The CDR3 spans 13 residues. The V end was cut by 2 bases, the J end by 3 bases, with 8 bases between. In nucleotides, the CDR3 is TGTGCCAGCTCACCAACGGACTTCTACGAGCAGTACTTC. It translates to CASSPTDFYEQYF.

The chain uses TRBV5-4 and TRBJ2-5, with 9 bases fitting TRBD2. Looked up from germline, CDR1 is SGHNT and CDR2 is YYREEE (reference sequence). V was pared by 0 bases and J by 7 bases, with 16 bases of the junction left unmatched. The CDR3 is 18 amino acids. CDR3 sequence (DNA): TGTGCCAGCAGCTTGGAGACTAGCGGAACCAAAAAAAGTGGGACCCAGTACTTC. It translates to CASSLETSGTKKSGTQYF.

This clone was picked up one time. The V gene is TRBV7-2, the J gene TRBJ2-1; unclear D gene. The CDR3 spans 14 residues. Trimming removed 2 bases from V and 8 bases from J, with 13 bases in between. CDR1 and CDR2 from the germline V gene are SGHTA and FQGNSA. DNA of the CDR3: TGTGCCAGCAGCTTATCTCTAGTCTCGGATGAGCAGTTCTTC. It is translated as CASSLSLVSDEQFF.

The chain uses TRBV15 and TRBJ2-1, with D perhaps matching TRBD2 (5 bases). The length of the CDR3 is 12 residues. The V gene's germline CDR1 is LNHNV and CDR2 YYDKDF (reference sequence). V lost 0 bases and J 10 bases, leaving 7 bases between the germline ends. The CDR3 reads CATSRDEREQFF. In nucleotides, the CDR3 is TGTGCCACCAGCAGAGACGAGCGGGAGCAGTTCTTC.

The chain joins TRBV9 to TRBJ2-7, with 7 nucleotides matching TRBD2. After removal of 0 bases from V and 7 bases from J, the junction contained 10 bases not matched to a gene. The CDR3 is 15 amino acids. Germline CDR1 SGDLS, CDR2 YYNGEE. The CDR3 nucleotides read TGTGCCAGCAGCGTAGGGGGAGGGCCCCGGGAGGAGCAGTACTTC. Residues: CASSVGGGPREEQYF.

V and J are TRBV25-1 and TRBJ2-2; 7 nucleotides agree with TRBD1. This CDR3 spans 14 amino acids. The V gene's germline CDR1 is MGHDK and CDR2 SYGVNS. The junction had 5 bases not matched to a gene; V was cut back by 4 bases and J by 6 bases. This CDR3 is CASSGQGVAGELFF. CDR3 DNA sequence: TGTGCCAGCAGTGGGCAGGGGGTCGCCGGGGAGCTGTTTTTT. Full variable domain (outside the CDR3, taken from reference TRBV25-1 and TRBJ2-2): EADIYQTPRYLVIGTGKKITLECSQTMGHDKMYWYQQDPGMELHLIHYSYGVNSTEKGDLSSESTVSRIRTEHFPLTLESARPSHTSQYLCASSGQGVAGELFFGEGSRLTVL.

This clone has a handful of counts. The rearrangement links TRBV6-1 to TRBJ2-1; the D gene is possibly TRBD1 (8 bases). Germline CDR1 and CDR2: MNHNS and SASEGT. This CDR3 has 18 residues. V was trimmed by 2 bases and J by 0 bases, leaving 17 bases between them. CDR3 region: CASSERNRGGHSYNEQFF. The CDR3, as DNA: TGTGCCAGCAGTGAAAGGAACAGGGGGGGACACTCCTACAATGAGCAGTTCTTC.

This clone was seen more than once but under ten times. The V call is TRBV29-1, the J call TRBJ2-7; D gene ambiguous. Deletions cut 7 bases from V and 0 bases from J, with 13 bases between. The CDR3 totals 13 residues. Germline lookup yields CDR1 SQVTM and CDR2 ANQGSEA. CDR3 amino acids: CSAESQSSYEQYF. The CDR3 nucleotides are TGCAGCGCGGAGAGCCAAAGCTCCTACGAGCAGTACTTC.